The T cell receptor (beta chain) under discussion was sequenced for a study of T cell clones after liver transplantation. Study context: Liver transplant recipients had immunosuppression withdrawal attempted within 2 years. General study points: These preliminary findings come from unstandardized post-transplant sampling times. Graft donor-reactive T cells possibly entered the graft instead of undergoing deletion.

CDR1 LNHDA and CDR2 SQIVND come from the germline V gene (reference sequence). V lost 5 bases and J lost 7, with 17 bases in between. This CDR3 has 15 amino acids. Data came from immunoSEQ multiplex PCR; TCRdb stores just in-frame clones and leaves some out. The sample gives about 60,000 clones, over 55% of which show up once; 15% is in the top ten. Concerning this clone: Its matching antigen is unknown.

Unstimulated PBMCs were sorted into CD3+CD4+ and CD3+CD8+ populations. The TCR comes from a human donor who received a liver transplant. The chain links TRBV19 to TRBJ2-2; weak D call: TRBD2 (6 bases). This material consisted of CD4+ T cells from blood, taken before liver transplant. CDR3 region: CASSRAKGDFGELFF. CDR3 DNA: TGTGCCAGTAGTCGGGCCAAAGGGGACTTCGGGGAGCTGTTTTTT.